Following are 32 T cell receptor beta chains from one sample sequenced in a study of T cell repertoires in cytomegalovirus infection. TCRdb processed the reads anew with MiXCR; each CDR3 protein has one entry. This table holds roughly 280,000 distinct CDR3 sequences, roughly 15% found once. Sequencing used PBMCs. Receptor source: a human donor in good health (CMV status not recorded). Some clones in this sample may be carry-over from other donors' samples.

This clonotype was observed many times. This chain joins TRBV11-2 and TRBJ2-2, with 9 nucleotides matching TRBD2. CDR1 is SGHAT, CDR2 FQNNGV, per germline. V lost 3 bases, J lost 4 bases, and 9 bases stayed unmatched. The CDR3 is 17 residues long. The CDR3 here is CASSLGTSRRGTGELFF. CDR3 sequence (DNA): TGTGCCAGCAGCTTGGGGACTAGCCGGCGAGGCACCGGGGAGCTGTTTTTT.

This clonotype occurred many times. The chain recombines TRBV24-1 with TRBJ2-1; 7 bases are shared with TRBD2. The length of the CDR3 is 17 residues. Germline-derived CDR1 and CDR2 are KGHDR and SFDVKD. Germline trimming cut 6 bases from V and 3 bases from J; bases unmatched to any gene: 13. The CDR3 DNA is TGTGCCACCAGTAGTCGCGGTCGGGAGCGGGACTACAATGAGCAGTTCTTC. Amino acid sequence: CATSSRGRERDYNEQFF.

This clonotype was seen a few times. The gene calls are TRBV29-1 and TRBJ1-1, with D possibly TRBD1 on 5 matching bases. Germline assignment: CDR1 SQVTM and CDR2 ANQGSEA. V gave up 3 bases and J gave up 3 bases, with 11 bases separating them. The CDR3 has 13 residues. CDR3: CSVDAGGDTEAFF. The CDR3 DNA reads TGCAGCGTTGATGCGGGGGGTGACACTGAAGCTTTCTTT.

The V gene is TRBV20-1, the J gene TRBJ2-1; 7 bases are shared with TRBD2. V was clipped by 1 base and J by 1 base; unmatched bases: 7. The CDR3 sequence is 16 residues long. The germline V gene has CDR1 DFQATT and CDR2 SNEGSKA (reference sequence). The DNA for the CDR3 is TGCAGTGCTAGAGTAGGGACTACAGGATCCTACAATGAGCAGTTCTTC. Translated, it gives CSARVGTTGSYNEQFF.

This clonotype appeared a few times. This chain connects TRBV4-3 to TRBJ2-6; D not resolved. CDR3 length: 16 amino acids. V was trimmed by 0 bases and J by 0 bases, leaving 6 bases between them. Germline CDR1 reads LGHNA; CDR2 reads YSLEER. Here the CDR3 DNA reads TGCGCCAGCAGCCAAGATTCGGACTCTGGGGCCAACGTCCTGACTTTC. Translation: CASSQDSDSGANVLTF.

A single count supports this clonotype. The rearrangement joins TRBV6-5 to TRBJ2-1; the D gene is possibly TRBD2 (6 bases). Germline CDR1 is MNHEY and CDR2 is SVGAGI. Trimming shortened V by 6 bases and J by 6 bases, and 12 bases separated the two germline ends. This CDR3 region has 13 residues. The CDR3 spells CASSAGGPNEQFF. CDR3 in DNA: TGTGCCAGCAGCGCTGGAGGGCCCAATGAGCAGTTCTTC.

At least ten counts were recorded for this clonotype. The chain joins TRBV12-3 or TRBV12-4 to TRBJ1-1; possibly TRBD1 for D (6 bases). V gave up 3 bases and J gave up 4 bases, with 12 bases separating them. The CDR3 has 14 residues. This CDR3 is CASSLKGGSTEAFF. CDR3 sequence (DNA): TGTGCCAGCAGTTTGAAAGGGGGGAGCACTGAAGCTTTCTTT.

In this sample, this clonotype turned up a few times. This rearrangement joins TRBV20-1 to TRBJ1-2, with a weak D call TRBD1 (6 bases). The CDR3 has 14 residues. Between the trimmed V and J ends, which lost 6 bases and 2 bases, there was a span of 16 bases. CDR1 is DFQATT, CDR2 SNEGSKA, per germline (reference sequence). CDR3 sequence: CSAKKQGWNYGYTF. The CDR3 DNA reads TGCAGTGCCAAAAAACAGGGATGGAACTATGGCTACACCTTC.

There are a few counts of this clonotype. The chain is built from TRBV20-1 and TRBJ2-3; no firm D call. The CDR3 spans 12 residues. With 4 bases removed from V and 1 base from J, the gap between germline ends came to 6 bases. Germline V gene sequence: CDR1 DFQATT, CDR2 SNEGSKA (reference sequence). Here the CDR3 DNA reads TGCAGTGCTATTGGGGGCACAGATACGCAGTATTTT. It codes for CSAIGGTDTQYF.

This clonotype has a count of ten or more. The V gene is TRBV5-1, the J gene TRBJ2-3; 7 nucleotides line up with TRBD2. Germline V CDR1 and CDR2: SGHRS, YFSETQ. V trimming: 0 bases; J trimming: 5 bases; junction bases outside the gene matches: 9. The CDR3 sequence is 16 residues long. In DNA form, the CDR3 reads TGCGCCAGCAGCTTGGGGTTTCGGGAGGTCCAAGATACGCAGTATTTT. Its translation is CASSLGFREVQDTQYF.

About this clonotype: A read error may be the cause here, since a much bigger clone is one base away. The V and J genes are TRBV28 and TRBJ1-1; TRBD1 might be the D (5 bases). Germline CDR1 is MDHEN and CDR2 is SYDVKM. This CDR3 comprises 15 residues. The CDR3 bases are TGTGCCAGCAGTCCGTCGGAAAAGAAGGACACTAAAGCTTTCTTT. Encoded protein: CASSPSEKKDTKAFF. The full variable domain, in which reference TRBV28 and TRBJ1-1 provide the parts outside the CDR3, is DVKVTQSSRYLVKRTGEKVFLECVQDMDHENMFWYRQDPGLGLRLIYFSYDVKMKEKGDIPEGYSVSREKKERFSLILESASTNQTSMYLCASSPSEKKDTKAFFGQGTRLTVV.

This clonotype was counted a few times. This chain uses TRBV5-1 with TRBJ2-2; D is perhaps TRBD1 (5 bases). Trimming shortened V by 1 base and J by 2 bases, and 12 bases separated the two germline ends. Germline V gives CDR1 SGHRS, CDR2 YFSETQ. The CDR3 has 16 amino acids. CDR3: CASSLKGPGNTGELFF. In DNA, the CDR3 is TGCGCCAGCAGCTTGAAGGGGCCAGGAAACACCGGGGAGCTGTTTTTT. Together with reference TRBV5-1 and TRBJ2-2, the CDR3 gives the full variable domain: KAGVTQTPRYLIKTRGQQVTLSCSPISGHRSVSWYQQTPGQGLQFLFEYFSETQRNKGNFPGRFSGRQFSNSRSEMNVSTLELGDSALYLCASSLKGPGNTGELFFGEGSRLTVL.

V usage is TRBV11-2 and J usage is TRBJ1-1; D is perhaps TRBD1 (5 bases). V was clipped by 4 bases and J by 1 base, with 13 bases between them. The CDR3 contains 15 residues. Germline V CDR1 and CDR2: SGHAT, FQNNGV. CDR3 in DNA: TGTGCCAGCAGCTCTACATCGGGACCGAACACTGAAGCTTTCTTT. It translates to CASSSTSGPNTEAFF.

The V and J genes are TRBV7-9 and TRBJ2-3; 8 positions match TRBD2. Trimming took 7 bases from V and 0 from J; bases not matched to a gene: 15. The CDR3 loop spans 18 amino acids. The germline gives CDR1 SEHNR, CDR2 FQNEAQ (reference sequence). CDR3 nucleotide sequence: TGTGCCAGCATCCCTCTCGGGAGTAGCGGGGTTAGCACAGATACGCAGTATTTT. It translates to CASIPLGSSGVSTDTQYF.

This clonotype was counted many times. The chain couples TRBV11-1 to TRBJ2-5; no reliable D call. V was clipped by 5 bases and J by 1 base, with 8 bases between them. The CDR3 is 13 amino acids. Looked up from germline, CDR1 is SGHAT and CDR2 is FQDESV (reference sequence). The CDR3 DNA sequence: TGTGCCAGCAGCCCATTCTTCCAAGAGACCCAGTACTTC. Its protein product is CASSPFFQETQYF. Complete variable domain (other parts from reference TRBV11-1 and TRBJ2-5): EAEVAQSPRYKITEKSQAVAFWCDPISGHATLYWYRQILGQGPELLVQFQDESVVDDSQLPKDRFSAERLKGVDSTLKIQPAELGDSAMYLCASSPFFQETQYFGPGTRLLVL.

The CDR3 is CASSGSTDTQYF. As DNA, the CDR3 is TGTGCCAGCAGTGGAAGCACAGATACGCAGTATTTT. The rearrangement links TRBV25-1 to TRBJ2-3; D call uncertain. V lost 4 bases and J lost 0, with 2 bases in between. The length of the CDR3 is 12 residues. CDR1 and CDR2 (germline): MGHDK, SYGVNS.

The table lists this clonotype with many counts. The V call is TRBV7-2, the J call TRBJ1-5, with D possibly matching TRBD1 (5 bases). V was cut by 4 bases and J by 6 bases, with 7 bases left in between. The CDR3 is 12 residues long. CDR1 is SGHTA and CDR2 is FQGNSA in the germline V gene. In DNA, the CDR3 is TGTGCCAGCAGCTCGGGGGTTCAGCCCCAGCATTTT. This codes for CASSSGVQPQHF.

The V and J genes are TRBV5-1 and TRBJ1-1; D is unresolved. The CDR3 is 13 amino acids. Germline-derived CDR1 and CDR2 are SGHRS and YFSETQ. V dropped 2 bases and J dropped 6 bases, with 11 bases sitting between them. This CDR3 reads CASSFGPDSEAFF. DNA for the CDR3: TGCGCCAGCAGCTTCGGGCCCGACTCTGAAGCTTTCTTT.

The table lists this clonotype with many counts. The V and J genes are TRBV11-2 and TRBJ1-6; D is undetermined. The germline CDR1 and CDR2 sequences are SGHAT and FQNNGV. V shed 4 bases and J shed 6 bases, with 13 bases lying between them. The CDR3 contains 15 residues. The CDR3 coding sequence is TGTGCCAGCAGCTCGGACCCCCGCTTTAATTCACCCCTCCACTTT. Translating gives CASSSDPRFNSPLHF.

This clonotype was seen ten or more times. The genes are TRBV10-3 and TRBJ2-1; D possibly matches TRBD1 or TRBD2 (5 bases each). Trimming removed 10 bases at V and 0 bases at J, with 19 bases between. The CDR3 covers 16 residues. Germline V gene lookup returns CDR1 ENHRY and CDR2 SYGVKD. The CDR3 DNA reads as TGTGCCACACAACATGGGGGTGGAGGCTCCTACAATGAGCAGTTCTTC. It is translated as CATQHGGGGSYNEQFF.

The V and J genes are TRBV6-1 and TRBJ1-1; D ambiguous. Germline V gene sequence: CDR1 MNHNS, CDR2 SASEGT. Trimming left V 2 bases short and J 1 base short, with 11 bases between. The CDR3 totals 15 residues. CDR3 sequence reads: CASSEPAGWNTEAFF. For the CDR3, the DNA is TGTGCCAGCAGTGAACCCGCGGGATGGAACACTGAAGCTTTCTTT.

This clonotype occurred a few times. The chain carries TRBV28 and TRBJ1-4; D call uncertain. The CDR3 extends over 13 amino acids. Germline loops: CDR1 MDHEN, CDR2 SYDVKM. Trimming took 11 bases from V and 8 from J, leaving 18 bases between them. The CDR3 coding sequence is TGTGCCCTAAAGGAAACAGTTGGGGAAAAACTGTTTTTT. Encoded protein: CALKETVGEKLFF.

The V call is TRBV20-1, the J call TRBJ2-7, with TRBD2 identical over 12 bases. V trimming: 1 base; J trimming: 4 bases; junction bases outside the gene matches: 5. Germline lookup yields CDR1 DFQATT and CDR2 SNEGSKA (reference sequence). The CDR3 extends over 15 amino acids. DNA of the CDR3: TGCAGTGCTAGAGCCCTAGCGGGAGGGCCATACGAGCAGTACTTC. This gives the protein CSARALAGGPYEQYF.

There are many counts of this clonotype. This chain connects TRBV12-3 or TRBV12-4 to TRBJ1-4, with 9 bases aligning to TRBD1. The trim removed 5 bases at V and 9 bases at J, leaving 10 bases unmatched. This CDR3 contains 15 residues. The CDR3 reads CASSRLDRGSKKLFF. The CDR3 DNA follows: TGTGCCAGCAGTAGATTAGACAGGGGGTCCAAAAAACTGTTTTTT.

This clonotype came up many times. The chain combines TRBV7-2 with TRBJ1-2; D may be TRBD1 (6 bases). The germline V gene has CDR1 SGHTA and CDR2 FQGNSA. Trimming took off 5 bases at V and 4 bases at J, with 23 bases between the two ends. The CDR3 covers 17 residues. The CDR3 loop is CASSPGGKNRVSYGYTF. The CDR3 DNA is TGTGCCAGCAGCCCTGGGGGAAAAAACAGGGTATCCTATGGCTACACCTTC.

This clonotype was detected only a few times. V is TRBV4-2 and J is TRBJ2-5, with a weak D call TRBD2 (5 bases). V was pared by 5 bases and J by 0 bases, with 10 bases between. Germline V gene sequence: CDR1 LGHNA, CDR2 YNFKEQ. This CDR3 spans 14 amino acids. CDR3 DNA sequence: TGTGCCAGCAGCTCTGTAGCGAACCAAGAGACCCAGTACTTC. Encoded protein: CASSSVANQETQYF.

V and J are TRBV25-1 and TRBJ1-3; D is perhaps TRBD1 (6 bases). CDR1 and CDR2 (germline): MGHDK, SYGVNS. Between the trimmed V and J ends, which lost 2 bases and 7 bases, there was a span of 15 bases. There are 15 residues in the CDR3. CDR3 in DNA: TGTGCCAGCAGTGAAATGGACAGCGGTCGCAACACCATATATTTT. Its protein product is CASSEMDSGRNTIYF.

This clonotype occurred many times. This chain joins TRBV19 and TRBJ2-1, with D possibly TRBD2 on 6 matching bases. The CDR3 loop spans 16 amino acids. From germline, CDR1 is LNHDA and CDR2 SQIVND (reference sequence). The germline V and J ends were trimmed by 2 bases and 3 bases, with 14 bases remaining between them. CDR3 protein: CASSIIRQGLYNEQFF. CDR3 nucleotide sequence: TGTGCCAGTAGTATAATCCGGCAGGGACTCTACAATGAGCAGTTCTTC.

This clonotype has a count of ten or more. The rearrangement joins TRBV7-8 to TRBJ2-5; 9 bases map to TRBD2. From germline, CDR1 is SGHVS and CDR2 FQNEAQ. This CDR3 spans 18 amino acids. V gave up 4 bases and J gave up 4 bases; unmatched junction bases: 16. In DNA form, the CDR3 reads TGTGCCAGCAGCTCCCGATGGCGGGAGGGCGTTATTTCAGAGACCCAGTACTTC. It codes for CASSSRWREGVISETQYF.

Only a few counts were recorded for this clonotype. The CDR3 is CASSDTAVGELFF. The CDR3, as DNA: TGTGCCAGCAGCGACACGGCGGTCGGGGAGCTGTTTTTT. The chain has TRBV11-2 and TRBJ2-2; D gene ambiguous. V shed 5 bases and J shed 7 bases, with 11 bases lying between them. Germline V gene sequence: CDR1 SGHAT, CDR2 FQNNGV. The CDR3 loop spans 13 amino acids.

The rearrangement joins TRBV28 to TRBJ1-5, with D possibly matching TRBD1 (6 bases). V shed 9 bases and J shed 4 bases, with 19 bases lying between them. Germline lookup yields CDR1 MDHEN and CDR2 SYDVKM. This CDR3 contains 15 residues. The CDR3 DNA follows: TGTGCCAGTCACAGGGAGGTCTCTGGGAATCAGCCCCAGCATTTT. It translates to CASHREVSGNQPQHF.

This clonotype was picked up a small number of times. The rearrangement uses TRBV2 and TRBJ2-5, with D perhaps matching TRBD2 (6 bases). CDR3 length: 14 amino acids. Germline V gene data show CDR1 as SNHLY and CDR2 as FYNNEI. With 2 bases removed from V and 4 bases from J, the gap between germline ends came to 11 bases. The CDR3 sequence is CASSELEGRETQYF. CDR3 nucleotide sequence: TGTGCCAGCAGTGAATTGGAGGGGAGAGAGACCCAGTACTTC.